This entry concerns a single T cell receptor (beta chain). This record belongs to a study of T-cell reconstitution after alpha-beta-depleted transplantation in children. Per the germline V gene, CDR1 is SGHVS and CDR2 is FQNEAQ. This CDR3 is 15 amino acids long. Trimming left V 1 base short and J 3 bases short, with 10 bases between. It was with unique molecular identifiers that the TCRbeta library was prepared. TCRdb reprocessed the PCR reads via MiXCR and lists one record per CDR3 protein. The sample lists about 460,000 distinct CDR3 sequences; under 15% were seen once. The material was PBMCs from the stem cell graft donor, obtained from the stem cell graft. The receptor's source is a human donor who donated a stem cell graft to a child with combined immunodeficiency. V is TRBV7-8 and J is TRBJ2-1; weak D call: TRBD1 (6 bases). In DNA, the CDR3 is TGTGCCAGCAGCTTAGGGGACACCCTCTACAATGAGCAGTTCTTC. Translating gives CASSLGDTLYNEQFF.